This record concerns one TCR beta chain sequence. Its antigen remains unidentified. The assay was immunoSEQ multiplex PCR, and TCRdb's table has in-frame clones only and misses some. The data show roughly 51,000 clones, with 80% to 90% seen just once and around 8.4% held by the top ten. The sample comes from a study of a mutant IDH1 vaccine in newly diagnosed glioma. Noted time point: week 23, last vaccination. Every vaccine dose comprised 300 ug of mutant IDH1 20-mer peptide plus topical imiquimod. There were new WHO grade 3 or 4 astrocytomas in the donors, and these were IDH1-mutant and ATRX-lost. Germline V gene sequence: CDR1 SGHDN, CDR2 FVKESK. This CDR3 spans 13 amino acids. Trimming left V 1 base short and J 4 bases short, with 6 bases between.

The specimen comprised PBMCs, sampled from a glioma patient whose treatment included an IDH1 peptide vaccine. This rearrangement joins TRBV14 to TRBJ2-3, with D hard to call. This sequence originates from a woman aged 40 to 50 with glioma. Some clones in this sample may be carry-over from other donors' samples. The CDR3 reads CASSQVVADTQYF. The CDR3 bases are TGTGCCAGCAGCCAAGTGGTGGCAGATACGCAGTATTTT.